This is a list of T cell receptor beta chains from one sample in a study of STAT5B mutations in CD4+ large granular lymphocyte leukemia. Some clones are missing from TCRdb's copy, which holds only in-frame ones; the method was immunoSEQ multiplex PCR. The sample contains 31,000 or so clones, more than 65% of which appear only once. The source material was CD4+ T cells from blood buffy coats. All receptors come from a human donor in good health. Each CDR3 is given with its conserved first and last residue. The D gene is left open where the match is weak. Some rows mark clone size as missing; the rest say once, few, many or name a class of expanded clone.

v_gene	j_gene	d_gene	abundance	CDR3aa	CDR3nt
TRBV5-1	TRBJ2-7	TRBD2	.	CASSLTLAGGGYEQYF	TGCGCCAGCAGCTTGACCCTAGCGGGAGGGGGGTACGAGCAGTACTTC
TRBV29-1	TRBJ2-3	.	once	CSVPGTTIVTDTQYF	TGCAGCGTGCCCGGGACGACCATTGTCACAGATACGCAGTATTTT
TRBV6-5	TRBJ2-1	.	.	CASSYSSGGHNEQFF	TGTGCCAGCAGTTACTCAAGCGGAGGCCACAATGAGCAGTTCTTC
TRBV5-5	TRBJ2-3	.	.	CASSPEASDTQYF	TGTGCCAGCAGCCCCGAAGCTTCAGATACGCAGTATTTT
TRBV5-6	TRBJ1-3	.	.	CASSLASSGNTIYF	TGTGCCAGCAGCTTGGCCAGCTCTGGAAACACCATATATTTT
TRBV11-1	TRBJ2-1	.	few	CASSPIGRRYNEQFF	TGTGCCAGCAGCCCCATTGGCCGGCGCTACAATGAGCAGTTCTTC
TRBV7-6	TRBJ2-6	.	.	CASSSRASGANVLTF	TGTGCCAGCAGCTCCCGAGCCTCTGGGGCCAACGTCCTGACTTTC
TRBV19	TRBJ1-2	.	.	CASSRQTPFNYGYTF	TGTGCCAGTAGTCGGCAGACTCCTTTTAACTATGGCTACACCTTC
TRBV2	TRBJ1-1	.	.	CASSPGVEAFF	TGTGCCAGCAGCCCCGGGGTCGAAGCTTTCTTT
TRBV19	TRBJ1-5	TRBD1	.	CASSRGQANSNQPQHF	TGTGCCAGTAGCAGAGGACAGGCAAATAGCAATCAGCCCCAGCATTTT
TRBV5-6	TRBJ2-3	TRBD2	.	CASSPGGDSTDTQYF	TGTGCCAGCAGCCCGGGGGGGGACAGCACAGATACGCAGTATTTT
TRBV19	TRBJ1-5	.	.	CASSVGDGGNQPQHF	TGTGCCAGTAGCGTGGGTGACGGAGGCAATCAGCCCCAGCATTTT
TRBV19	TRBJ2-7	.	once	CATQNRRGRSYEQYF	TGTGCCACCCAGAATCGGCGGGGACGCTCCTACGAGCAGTACTTC
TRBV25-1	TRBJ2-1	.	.	CASSEVVLSSEQFF	TGTGCCAGCAGTGAAGTGGTGTTGAGCTCTGAGCAGTTCTTC
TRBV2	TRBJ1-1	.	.	CASSAGSDTEAFF	TGTGCCAGCAGTGCGGGCTCGGACACTGAAGCTTTCTTT
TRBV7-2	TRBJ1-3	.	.	CASSLMVGAGNTIYF	TGTGCCAGCAGCTTAATGGTAGGGGCTGGAAACACCATATATTTT
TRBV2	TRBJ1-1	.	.	CASSEALLNTEAFF	TGTGCCAGCAGTGAGGCACTCTTGAACACTGAAGCTTTCTTT
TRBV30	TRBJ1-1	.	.	CAWSTTNYFSFF	TGTGCCTGGAGTACGACCAATTACTTCTCTTTCTTT
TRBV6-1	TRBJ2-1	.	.	CATPPRELFYNEQFF	TGTGCCACCCCCCCCCGGGAGTTGTTCTACAATGAGCAGTTCTTC
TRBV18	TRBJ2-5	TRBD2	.	CASSPNLAGGGQETQYF	TGTGCCAGCTCACCTAACTTAGCGGGAGGAGGACAAGAGACCCAGTACTTC
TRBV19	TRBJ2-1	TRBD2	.	CASSMGLAVLDEQFF	TGTGCCAGTAGTATGGGACTAGCGGTCCTGGATGAGCAGTTCTTC
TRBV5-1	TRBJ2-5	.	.	CASSQEPYQETQYF	TGCGCCAGCAGCCAAGAACCGTACCAAGAGACCCAGTACTTC
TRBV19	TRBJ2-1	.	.	CASLPGAGWGEQFF	TGTGCCAGCCTACCTGGGGCTGGGTGGGGTGAGCAGTTCTTC
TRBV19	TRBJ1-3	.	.	CASSVQGFSGNTIYF	TGTGCCAGTAGTGTACAGGGCTTCTCTGGAAACACCATATATTTT
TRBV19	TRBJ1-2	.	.	CASSPGTGGYTF	TGTGCCAGTAGCCCGGGGACGGGGGGCTACACCTTC
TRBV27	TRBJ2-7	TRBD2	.	CASSLALAGAYEQYF	TGTGCCAGCAGTTTAGCGTTAGCGGGAGCCTACGAGCAGTACTTC
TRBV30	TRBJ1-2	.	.	CAWSHREGYTF	TGTGCCTGGAGTCACAGGGAAGGCTACACCTTC
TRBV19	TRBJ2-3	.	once	CASSVQEGWGTDTQYF	TGTGCCAGTAGTGTTCAGGAGGGTTGGGGCACAGATACGCAGTATTTT
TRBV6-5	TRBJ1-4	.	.	CASGPWGGRGEKLFF	TGTGCCAGCGGTCCCTGGGGAGGACGGGGTGAAAAACTGTTTTTT
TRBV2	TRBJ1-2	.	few	CASTMTEQDGYTF	TGTGCCAGCACCATGACAGAGCAGGATGGCTACACCTTC
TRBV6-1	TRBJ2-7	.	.	CASSELYEQYF	TGTGCCAGCAGTGAATTGTACGAGCAGTACTTC
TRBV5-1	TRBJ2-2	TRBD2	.	CASSLGTSVPGELFF	TGCGCCAGCAGCTTGGGGACTAGCGTTCCCGGGGAGCTGTTTTTT
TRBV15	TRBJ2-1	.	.	CATSRDLGAEQFF	TGTGCCACCAGCAGAGATCTTGGGGCTGAGCAGTTCTTC
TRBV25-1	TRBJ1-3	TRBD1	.	CASSAGQGVRNTIYF	TGTGCCAGCAGTGCTGGACAGGGGGTACGAAACACCATATATTTT
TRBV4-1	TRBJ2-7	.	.	CASSQASDSRVIF	TGCGCCAGCAGCCAAGCCTCGGACAGTCGCGTAATCTTC
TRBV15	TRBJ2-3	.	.	CATSRMPGGGTDTQYF	TGTGCCACCAGCAGAATGCCAGGAGGCGGCACAGATACGCAGTATTTT
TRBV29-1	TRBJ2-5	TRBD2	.	CSVVRESGETQYF	TGCAGCGTTGTGCGGGAGAGTGGAGAGACCCAGTACTTC
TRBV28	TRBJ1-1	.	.	CASFSGGKTEAFF	TGTGCCAGCTTTTCCGGGGGAAAAACTGAAGCTTTCTTT
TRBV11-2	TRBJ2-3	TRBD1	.	CASSLETGVVDTQYF	TGTGCCAGCAGCTTAGAAACAGGGGTGGTAGATACGCAGTATTTT
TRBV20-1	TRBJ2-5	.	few	CSGGPRETQYF	TGCAGTGGGGGCCCGAGGGAGACCCAGTACTTC
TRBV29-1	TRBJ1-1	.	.	CSVVGVDLNTEAFF	TGCAGCGTTGTGGGGGTAGACCTGAACACCGAAGCTTTCTTT
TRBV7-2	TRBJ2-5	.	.	CASSRRFRGETQYF	TGTGCCAGCAGCAGAAGGTTTAGGGGAGAGACCCAGTACTTC
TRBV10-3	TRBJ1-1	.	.	CAISDFGTEAFF	TGTGCCATCAGTGATTTTGGCACTGAAGCTTTCTTT
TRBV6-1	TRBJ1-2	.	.	CASSRSLQGYGYTF	TGTGCCAGCAGCCGTTCACTGCAGGGCTATGGCTACACCTTC
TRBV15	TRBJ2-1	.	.	CATSRDGEGADSSYNEQFF	TGTGCCACCAGCAGAGATGGTGAAGGGGCAGACAGCTCCTACAATGAGCAGTTCTTC